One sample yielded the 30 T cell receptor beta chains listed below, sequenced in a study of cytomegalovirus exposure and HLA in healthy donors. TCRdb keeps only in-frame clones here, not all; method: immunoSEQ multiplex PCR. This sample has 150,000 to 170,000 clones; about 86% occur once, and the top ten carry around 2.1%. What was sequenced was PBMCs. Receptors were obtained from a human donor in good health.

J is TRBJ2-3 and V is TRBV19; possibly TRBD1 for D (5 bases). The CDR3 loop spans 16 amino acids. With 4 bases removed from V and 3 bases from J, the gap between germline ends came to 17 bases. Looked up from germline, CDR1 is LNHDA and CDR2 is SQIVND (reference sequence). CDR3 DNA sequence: TGTGCCAGTAGTACCGCCCGCCTTTCAGGGACAGATACGCAGTATTTT. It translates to CASSTARLSGTDTQYF.

The DNA of the CDR3 is TGTGCCAGCAGCTTGGGGTCGTACAGGAACACTGAAGCTTTCTTT. Translated: CASSLGSYRNTEAFF. The rearrangement links TRBV5-8 to TRBJ1-1, with D uncertain. V lost 0 bases to trimming and J lost 1 base, with 10 bases between them. CDR1 and CDR2 from the germline V gene are SGHTS and YDEGEE. The CDR3 length is 15 residues.

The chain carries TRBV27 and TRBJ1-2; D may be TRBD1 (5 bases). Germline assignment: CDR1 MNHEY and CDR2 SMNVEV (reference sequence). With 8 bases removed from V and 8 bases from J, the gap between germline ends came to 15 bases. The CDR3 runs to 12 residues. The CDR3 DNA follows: TGTGCCAGCTCGGAGGAGGGGCACGGCTACACCTTC. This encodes CASSEEGHGYTF.

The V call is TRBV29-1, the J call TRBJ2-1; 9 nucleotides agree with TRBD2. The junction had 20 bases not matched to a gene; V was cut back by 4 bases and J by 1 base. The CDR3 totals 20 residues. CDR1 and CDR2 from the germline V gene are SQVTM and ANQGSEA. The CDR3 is CSVVRPRALREGRSYNEQFF. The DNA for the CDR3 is TGCAGCGTTGTCAGGCCCCGGGCATTGCGGGAGGGCAGGTCCTACAATGAGCAGTTCTTC.

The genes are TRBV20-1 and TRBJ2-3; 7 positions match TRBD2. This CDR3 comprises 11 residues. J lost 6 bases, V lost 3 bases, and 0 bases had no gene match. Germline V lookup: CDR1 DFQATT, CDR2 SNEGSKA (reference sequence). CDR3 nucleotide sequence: TGCAGTGCTAGCGGGGGGGATACGCAGTATTTT. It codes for CSASGGDTQYF.

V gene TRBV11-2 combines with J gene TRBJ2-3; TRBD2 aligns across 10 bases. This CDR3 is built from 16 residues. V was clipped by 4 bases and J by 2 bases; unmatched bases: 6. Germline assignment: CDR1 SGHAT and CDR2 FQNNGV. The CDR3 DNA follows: TGTGCCAGCAGCTCCGGGACTAGCGTCTTCACAGATACGCAGTATTTT. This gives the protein CASSSGTSVFTDTQYF.

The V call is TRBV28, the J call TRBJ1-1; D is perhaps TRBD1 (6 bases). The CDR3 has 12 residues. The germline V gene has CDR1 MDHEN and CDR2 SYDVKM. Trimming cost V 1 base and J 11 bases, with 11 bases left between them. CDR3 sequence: CASSLSQGLAFF. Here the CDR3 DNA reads TGTGCCAGCAGTTTATCCCAGGGGCTTGCTTTCTTT.

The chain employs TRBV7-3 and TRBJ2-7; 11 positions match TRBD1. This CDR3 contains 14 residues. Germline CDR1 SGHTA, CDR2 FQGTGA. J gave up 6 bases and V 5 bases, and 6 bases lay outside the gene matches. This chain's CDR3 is CASSAGQGASEQYF. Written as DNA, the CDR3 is TGTGCCAGCAGCGCAGGACAGGGGGCGAGCGAGCAGTACTTC.

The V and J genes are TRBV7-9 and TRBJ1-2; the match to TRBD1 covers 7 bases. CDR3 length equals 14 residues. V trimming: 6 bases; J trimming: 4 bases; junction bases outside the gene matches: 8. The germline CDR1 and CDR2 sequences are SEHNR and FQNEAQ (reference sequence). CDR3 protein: CASRSTGLSYGYTF. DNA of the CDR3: TGTGCCAGCAGGTCGACAGGGCTTTCCTATGGCTACACCTTC.

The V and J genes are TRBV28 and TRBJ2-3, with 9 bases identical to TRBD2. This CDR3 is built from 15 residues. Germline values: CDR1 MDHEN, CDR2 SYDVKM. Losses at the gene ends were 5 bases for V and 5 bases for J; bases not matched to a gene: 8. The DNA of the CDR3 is TGTGCCAGCAGTGGGCCTAGCGGGGCCCTAGATACGCAGTATTTT. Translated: CASSGPSGALDTQYF.

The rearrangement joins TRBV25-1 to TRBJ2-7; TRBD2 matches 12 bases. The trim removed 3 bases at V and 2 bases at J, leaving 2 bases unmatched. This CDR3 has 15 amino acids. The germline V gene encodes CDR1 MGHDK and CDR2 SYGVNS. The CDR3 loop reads CASSERTSGTYEQYF. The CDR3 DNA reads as TGTGCCAGCAGTGAGCGGACTAGCGGGACCTACGAGCAGTACTTC.

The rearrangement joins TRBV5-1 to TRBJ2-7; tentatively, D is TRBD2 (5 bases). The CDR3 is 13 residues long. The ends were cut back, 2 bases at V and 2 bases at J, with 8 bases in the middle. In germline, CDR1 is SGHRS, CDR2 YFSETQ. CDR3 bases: TGCGCCAGCAGCTTTGAGGGCACCTACGAGCAGTACTTC. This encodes CASSFEGTYEQYF.

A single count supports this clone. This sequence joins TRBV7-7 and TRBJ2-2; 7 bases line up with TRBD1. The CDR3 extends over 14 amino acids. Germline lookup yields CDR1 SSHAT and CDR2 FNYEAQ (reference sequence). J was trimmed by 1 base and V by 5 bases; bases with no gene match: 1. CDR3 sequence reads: CASSRTGNTGELFF. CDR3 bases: TGTGCCAGCAGCAGGACAGGGAACACCGGGGAGCTGTTTTTT.

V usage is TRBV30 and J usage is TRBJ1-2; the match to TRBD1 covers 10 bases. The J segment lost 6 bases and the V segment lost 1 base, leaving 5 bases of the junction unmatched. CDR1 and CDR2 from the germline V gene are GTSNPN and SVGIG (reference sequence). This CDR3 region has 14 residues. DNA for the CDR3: TGTGCCTGGAGTGACCGGGACAGGGGACATGGCTACACCTTC. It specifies CAWSDRDRGHGYTF.

The CDR3 DNA sequence: TGCGCCAGCAGTGCGGTTAGCGGGAGCACAGATACGCAGTATTTT. This codes for CASSAVSGSTDTQYF. The chain combines TRBV10-1 with TRBJ2-3; 7 bases are a match to TRBD2. J lost 0 bases, V lost 4 bases, and 4 bases had no gene match. The CDR3 covers 15 residues. Germline assignment: CDR1 WNHNN and CDR2 SYGVQD (reference sequence).

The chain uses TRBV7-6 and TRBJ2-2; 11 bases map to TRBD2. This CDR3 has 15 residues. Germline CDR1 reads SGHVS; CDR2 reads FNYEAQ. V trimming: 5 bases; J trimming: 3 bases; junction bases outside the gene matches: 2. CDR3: CASSQLAGDTGELFF. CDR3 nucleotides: TGTGCCAGCAGCCAACTAGCGGGAGACACCGGGGAGCTGTTTTTT.

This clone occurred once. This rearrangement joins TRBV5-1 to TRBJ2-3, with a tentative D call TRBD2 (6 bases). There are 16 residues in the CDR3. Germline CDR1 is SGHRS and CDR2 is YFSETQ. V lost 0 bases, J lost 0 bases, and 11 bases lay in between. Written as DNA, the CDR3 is TGCGCCAGCAGCTTGGGCTTCGGGAGCAGCACAGATACGCAGTATTTT. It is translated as CASSLGFGSSTDTQYF.

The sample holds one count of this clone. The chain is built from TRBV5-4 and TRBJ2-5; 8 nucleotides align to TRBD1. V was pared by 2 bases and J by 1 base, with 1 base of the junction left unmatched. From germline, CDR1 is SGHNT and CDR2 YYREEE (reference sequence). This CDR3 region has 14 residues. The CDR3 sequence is CASSLGTGQETQYF. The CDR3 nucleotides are TGTGCCAGCAGCTTAGGGACAGGCCAAGAGACCCAGTACTTC.

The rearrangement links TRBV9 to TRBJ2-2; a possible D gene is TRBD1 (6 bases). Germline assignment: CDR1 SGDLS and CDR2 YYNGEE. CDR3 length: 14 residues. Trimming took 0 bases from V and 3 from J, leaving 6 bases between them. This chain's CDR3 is CASSVEGDTGELFF. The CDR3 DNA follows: TGTGCCAGCAGCGTAGAGGGGGACACCGGGGAGCTGTTTTTT.

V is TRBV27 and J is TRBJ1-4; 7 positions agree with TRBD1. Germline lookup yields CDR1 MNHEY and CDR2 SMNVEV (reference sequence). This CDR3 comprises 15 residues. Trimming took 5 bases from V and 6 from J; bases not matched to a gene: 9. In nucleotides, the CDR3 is TGTGCCAGCAGTCCTCAGGGGGGAGGATATGAAAAACTGTTTTTT. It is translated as CASSPQGGGYEKLFF.

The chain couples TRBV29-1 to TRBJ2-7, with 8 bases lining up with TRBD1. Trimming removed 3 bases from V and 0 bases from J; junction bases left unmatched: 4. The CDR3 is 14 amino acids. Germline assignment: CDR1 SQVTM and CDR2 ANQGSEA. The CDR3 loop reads CSVERTGSSYEQYF. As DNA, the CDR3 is TGCAGCGTTGAGAGGACAGGGAGCTCCTACGAGCAGTACTTC.

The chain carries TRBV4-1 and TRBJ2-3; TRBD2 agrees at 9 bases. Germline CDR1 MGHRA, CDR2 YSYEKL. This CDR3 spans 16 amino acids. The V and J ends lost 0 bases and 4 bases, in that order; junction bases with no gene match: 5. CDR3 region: CASSQDLAGLPDTQYF. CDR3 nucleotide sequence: TGCGCCAGCAGCCAAGATCTAGCGGGATTGCCAGATACGCAGTATTTT.

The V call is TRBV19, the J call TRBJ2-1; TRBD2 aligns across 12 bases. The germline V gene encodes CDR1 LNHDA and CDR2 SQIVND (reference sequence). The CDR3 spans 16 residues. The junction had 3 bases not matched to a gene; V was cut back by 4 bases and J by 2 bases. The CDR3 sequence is CASSTRTSGAYNEQFF. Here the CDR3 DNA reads TGTGCCAGTAGTACAAGGACTAGCGGGGCCTACAATGAGCAGTTCTTC.

In nucleotides, the CDR3 is TGTGCCAGTAAGGGGACAGACAATTCACCCCTCCACTTT. Translation: CASKGTDNSPLHF. The chain recombines TRBV19 with TRBJ1-6; 7 bases line up with TRBD1. The CDR3 extends over 13 amino acids. The germline V gene has CDR1 LNHDA and CDR2 SQIVND (reference sequence). Trimming took 7 bases from V and 7 from J; bases not matched to a gene: 4.

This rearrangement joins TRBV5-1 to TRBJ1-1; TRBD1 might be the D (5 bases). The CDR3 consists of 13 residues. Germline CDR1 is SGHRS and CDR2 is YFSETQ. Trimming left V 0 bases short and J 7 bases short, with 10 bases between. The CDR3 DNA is TGCGCCAGCAGCTTGGTGGGGGGGATTGAAGCTTTCTTT. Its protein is CASSLVGGIEAFF.

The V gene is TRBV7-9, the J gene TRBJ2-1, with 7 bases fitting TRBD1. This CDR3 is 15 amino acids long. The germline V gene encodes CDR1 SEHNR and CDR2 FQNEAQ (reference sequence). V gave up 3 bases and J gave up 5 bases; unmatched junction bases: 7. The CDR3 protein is CASSFYRDRNNEQFF. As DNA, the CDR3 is TGTGCCAGCAGCTTTTACCGGGACAGAAACAATGAGCAGTTCTTC.

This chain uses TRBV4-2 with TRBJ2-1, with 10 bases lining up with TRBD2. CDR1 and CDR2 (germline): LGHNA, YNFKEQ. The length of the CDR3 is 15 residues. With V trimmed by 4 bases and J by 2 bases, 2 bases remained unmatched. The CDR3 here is CASSPTSGPYNEQFF. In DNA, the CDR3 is TGTGCCAGCAGCCCGACTAGCGGGCCCTACAATGAGCAGTTCTTC.

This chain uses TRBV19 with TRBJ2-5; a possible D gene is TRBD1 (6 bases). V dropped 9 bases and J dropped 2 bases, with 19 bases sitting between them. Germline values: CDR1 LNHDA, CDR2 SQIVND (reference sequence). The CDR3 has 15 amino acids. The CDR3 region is CASKIGATGQETQYF. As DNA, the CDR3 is TGTGCCAGCAAGATCGGTGCCACAGGGCAAGAGACCCAGTACTTC. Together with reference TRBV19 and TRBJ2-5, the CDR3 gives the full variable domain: DGGITQSPKYLFRKEGQNVTLSCEQNLNHDAMYWYRQDPGQGLRLIYYSQIVNDFQKGDIAEGYSVSREKKESFPLTVTSAQKNPTAFYLCASKIGATGQETQYFGPGTRLLVL.

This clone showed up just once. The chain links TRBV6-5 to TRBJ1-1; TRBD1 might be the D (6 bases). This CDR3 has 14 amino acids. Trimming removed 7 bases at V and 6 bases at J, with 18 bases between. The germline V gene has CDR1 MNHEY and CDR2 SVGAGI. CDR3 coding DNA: TGTGCCAGCACGCGAGGGGGGGGAAAAGCTGAAGCTTTCTTT. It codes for CASTRGGGKAEAFF.

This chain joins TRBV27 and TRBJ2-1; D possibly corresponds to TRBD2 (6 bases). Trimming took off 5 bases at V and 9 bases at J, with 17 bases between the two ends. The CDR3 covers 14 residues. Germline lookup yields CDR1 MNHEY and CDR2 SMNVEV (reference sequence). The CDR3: CASSRRLDATEQFF. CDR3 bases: TGTGCCAGCAGTCGTCGACTAGACGCGACTGAGCAGTTCTTC.